A selection of T cell receptor beta chains follows, all from one sample in a study of PD-L1 blockade in urothelial cancer. Assay: immunoSEQ multiplex PCR; the TCRdb copy retains only in-frame clones and omits some. The table has approximately 36,000 clones, around 84% seen once. This specimen was PBMCs, taken around atezolizumab (anti-PD-L1) treatment. These receptors all come from a man aged 35-49 years with urothelial cancer. Each CDR3 is given with its conserved first and last residue. Fields, in order: clone size, V gene, D gene, CDR3 length, J gene, CDR3 protein, CDR3 DNA. A D gene is named only where the DNA matches it firmly. Where a row states a size, it is once, few, many or the class of an expanded clone; other rows omit it.

abundance: NA; v_gene: TRBV29-1; d_gene: NA; len: 13; j_gene: TRBJ2-4; CDR3aa: CSVGGGAKNIQYF; CDR3nt: TGCAGCGTAGGGGGTGGGGCCAAAAACATTCAGTACTTC
abundance: few; v_gene: TRBV29-1; d_gene: TRBD2; len: 17; j_gene: TRBJ2-3; CDR3aa: CSVDGSGSPRHTDTQYF; CDR3nt: TGCAGCGTTGACGGGAGCGGGAGCCCTCGACACACAGATACGCAGTATTTT
abundance: NA; v_gene: TRBV4-1; d_gene: TRBD1; len: 17; j_gene: TRBJ2-6; CDR3aa: CASSLRTGSSGANVLTF; CDR3nt: TGCGCCAGCAGCCTTCGGACAGGGTCCTCTGGGGCCAACGTCCTGACTTTC
abundance: NA; v_gene: TRBV7-3; d_gene: NA; len: 13; j_gene: TRBJ2-5; CDR3aa: CASSSAAGETQYF; CDR3nt: TGTGCCAGCAGCTCGGCAGCGGGAGAGACCCAGTACTTC
abundance: NA; v_gene: TRBV19; d_gene: NA; len: 14; j_gene: TRBJ2-3; CDR3aa: CASSIVEFADTQYF; CDR3nt: TGTGCCAGTAGTATAGTGGAGTTCGCAGATACGCAGTATTTT
abundance: NA; v_gene: TRBV11-1; d_gene: NA; len: 14; j_gene: TRBJ2-7; CDR3aa: CASSLDRQAYEQYF; CDR3nt: TGTGCCAGCAGCTTAGACAGGCAAGCCTACGAGCAGTACTTC
abundance: once; v_gene: TRBV6-6; d_gene: NA; len: 13; j_gene: TRBJ2-1; CDR3aa: CASSSGRSLEQFF; CDR3nt: TGTGCCAGCAGTTCGGGGAGGTCCCTTGAGCAGTTCTTC
abundance: NA; v_gene: TRBV19; d_gene: NA; len: 13; j_gene: TRBJ1-1; CDR3aa: CASSTRGNTEAFF; CDR3nt: TGTGCCAGTAGTACCCGGGGGAACACTGAAGCTTTCTTT
abundance: NA; v_gene: TRBV19; d_gene: NA; len: 15; j_gene: TRBJ1-5; CDR3aa: CASMPTDIAYQPQHF; CDR3nt: TGTGCCAGTATGCCGACAGACATAGCATATCAGCCCCAGCATTTT
abundance: NA; v_gene: TRBV4-1; d_gene: NA; len: 14; j_gene: TRBJ1-1; CDR3aa: CASSRAVGNTEAFF; CDR3nt: TGCGCCAGCAGCCGCGCTGTTGGGAACACTGAAGCTTTCTTT
abundance: NA; v_gene: TRBV5-6; d_gene: NA; len: 12; j_gene: TRBJ2-1; CDR3aa: CASSLLEDEQFF; CDR3nt: TGTGCCAGCAGCTTACTAGAAGATGAGCAGTTCTTC
abundance: few; v_gene: TRBV5-1; d_gene: TRBD1; len: 15; j_gene: TRBJ1-4; CDR3aa: CASRVGGQPDEKLFF; CDR3nt: TGCGCCAGCAGGGTCGGGGGACAGCCCGATGAAAAACTGTTTTTT
abundance: NA; v_gene: TRBV4-1; d_gene: TRBD2; len: 17; j_gene: TRBJ2-2; CDR3aa: CASSQDGLAGVTGELFF; CDR3nt: TGCGCCAGCAGCCAAGACGGGCTAGCGGGAGTAACGGGGGAGCTGTTTTTT
abundance: few; v_gene: TRBV6-1; d_gene: NA; len: 20; j_gene: TRBJ2-1; CDR3aa: CASSEQGAASGAYSYNEQFF; CDR3nt: TGTGCCAGCAGTGAACAGGGGGCGGCTAGCGGGGCCTACTCCTACAATGAGCAGTTCTTC
abundance: NA; v_gene: TRBV9; d_gene: TRBD2; len: 16; j_gene: TRBJ2-3; CDR3aa: CASSVDPGGFEDTQYF; CDR3nt: TGTGCCAGCAGCGTAGATCCGGGAGGGTTCGAGGATACGCAGTATTTT
abundance: NA; v_gene: TRBV19; d_gene: TRBD1; len: 14; j_gene: TRBJ2-7; CDR3aa: CASSVQGGRGEQYF; CDR3nt: TGTGCCAGTAGTGTACAGGGGGGCCGTGGTGAGCAGTACTTC
abundance: NA; v_gene: TRBV27; d_gene: NA; len: 16; j_gene: TRBJ2-5; CDR3aa: CASSSRDNRLQETQYF; CDR3nt: TGTGCCAGCAGTAGCCGGGACAATAGGCTACAAGAGACCCAGTACTTC
abundance: NA; v_gene: TRBV5-1; d_gene: TRBD2; len: 13; j_gene: TRBJ2-5; CDR3aa: CASSLGGGETQYF; CDR3nt: TGCGCCAGCAGCTTGGGGGGGGGAGAGACCCAGTACTTC
abundance: NA; v_gene: TRBV6-6; d_gene: TRBD2; len: 16; j_gene: TRBJ2-1; CDR3aa: CASSPPASGAGNEQFF; CDR3nt: TGTGCCAGCAGTCCCCCCGCTAGCGGAGCGGGAAATGAGCAGTTCTTC
abundance: NA; v_gene: TRBV11-2; d_gene: NA; len: 14; j_gene: TRBJ2-4; CDR3aa: CASSLTTGEGIQYF; CDR3nt: TGTGCCAGCAGCCTAACGACAGGAGAAGGCATTCAGTACTTC
abundance: once; v_gene: TRBV7-2; d_gene: NA; len: 17; j_gene: TRBJ2-7; CDR3aa: CASSHGIDRSSSYEQYF; CDR3nt: TGTGCCAGCAGCCACGGTATTGACAGGAGTTCTTCCTACGAGCAGTACTTC
abundance: NA; v_gene: TRBV15; d_gene: NA; len: 11; j_gene: TRBJ1-1; CDR3aa: CAIQGNTEAFF; CDR3nt: TGTGCCATACAGGGGAACACTGAAGCTTTCTTT
abundance: NA; v_gene: TRBV30; d_gene: NA; len: 11; j_gene: TRBJ2-1; CDR3aa: CAWTMGPGRFF; CDR3nt: TGTGCCTGGACCATGGGCCCTGGTAGGTTCTTC
abundance: NA; v_gene: TRBV19; d_gene: TRBD1; len: 15; j_gene: TRBJ1-1; CDR3aa: CASSIVQGRNTEAFF; CDR3nt: TGTGCCAGTAGTATAGTACAGGGGAGGAACACTGAAGCTTTCTTT
abundance: NA; v_gene: TRBV7-9; d_gene: TRBD1; len: 16; j_gene: TRBJ2-1; CDR3aa: CASSPEGGQGYNEQFF; CDR3nt: TGTGCCAGCAGCCCTGAAGGCGGACAGGGATACAATGAGCAGTTCTTC
abundance: once; v_gene: TRBV27; d_gene: TRBD1; len: 15; j_gene: TRBJ2-7; CDR3aa: CASSLSSTGLYEQYF; CDR3nt: TGTGCCAGCAGTTTATCGTCGACAGGGCTCTACGAGCAGTACTTC
abundance: NA; v_gene: TRBV2; d_gene: NA; len: 15; j_gene: TRBJ2-7; CDR3aa: CASSGSRGGPGEQYF; CDR3nt: TGTGCCAGCAGCGGGAGTCGGGGAGGCCCCGGGGAGCAGTACTTC
abundance: once; v_gene: TRBV5-1; d_gene: TRBD1; len: 15; j_gene: TRBJ2-1; CDR3aa: CASSSRQGQYNEQFF; CDR3nt: TGCGCCAGCAGCTCCCGACAGGGACAGTACAATGAGCAGTTCTTC
abundance: NA; v_gene: TRBV25-1; d_gene: TRBD1; len: 14; j_gene: TRBJ1-3; CDR3aa: CASRGGQWGQTIYF; CDR3nt: TGTGCCAGCAGGGGGGGACAGTGGGGGCAAACCATATATTTT
abundance: NA; v_gene: TRBV7-9; d_gene: NA; len: 12; j_gene: TRBJ1-4; CDR3aa: CASSSTSGRPFF; CDR3nt: TGTGCCAGCAGCTCAACTTCAGGGAGGCCGTTTTTT
abundance: NA; v_gene: TRBV7-8; d_gene: NA; len: 15; j_gene: TRBJ1-6; CDR3aa: CASSSRTVRNSPLHF; CDR3nt: TGTGCCAGCAGCTCCCGGACAGTGCGGAATTCACCCCTCCACTTT
abundance: NA; v_gene: TRBV19; d_gene: NA; len: 15; j_gene: TRBJ1-1; CDR3aa: CASTFAARGNTEAFF; CDR3nt: TGTGCCAGTACCTTTGCCGCCCGGGGGAACACTGAAGCTTTCTTT
abundance: NA; v_gene: TRBV5-1; d_gene: NA; len: 15; j_gene: TRBJ2-7; CDR3aa: CASSLVGDSGYEQYF; CDR3nt: TGCGCCAGCAGCTTGGTCGGGGATTCCGGGTACGAGCAGTACTTC
abundance: NA; v_gene: TRBV5-1; d_gene: NA; len: 14; j_gene: TRBJ1-4; CDR3aa: CASSLSGANEKLFF; CDR3nt: TGCGCCAGCAGCTTGTCAGGGGCTAATGAAAAACTGTTTTTT
abundance: NA; v_gene: TRBV19; d_gene: NA; len: 14; j_gene: TRBJ2-2; CDR3aa: CASSIESDTGELFF; CDR3nt: TGTGCCAGTAGTATTGAGTCCGACACCGGGGAGCTGTTTTTT
abundance: NA; v_gene: TRBV27; d_gene: TRBD1; len: 14; j_gene: TRBJ1-1; CDR3aa: CASSANRGHTEAFF; CDR3nt: TGTGCCAGCAGTGCCAACAGGGGACACACTGAAGCTTTCTTT
abundance: once; v_gene: TRBV27; d_gene: NA; len: 17; j_gene: TRBJ2-1; CDR3aa: CASSLILSGSKYNEQFF; CDR3nt: TGTGCCAGCAGTTTAATACTCAGCGGATCCAAATACAATGAGCAGTTCTTC
abundance: NA; v_gene: TRBV7-2; d_gene: NA; len: 15; j_gene: TRBJ1-5; CDR3aa: CASSLDRLSNQPQHF; CDR3nt: TGTGCCAGCAGCTTAGACAGGTTAAGCAATCAGCCCCAGCATTTT
abundance: NA; v_gene: TRBV4-1; d_gene: NA; len: 16; j_gene: TRBJ2-1; CDR3aa: CASSHLSGDTYNEQFF; CDR3nt: TGCGCCAGCAGCCATCTGTCGGGAGATACGTACAATGAGCAGTTCTTC
abundance: NA; v_gene: TRBV19; d_gene: NA; len: 16; j_gene: TRBJ1-2; CDR3aa: CASSIGGVLDNYGYTF; CDR3nt: TGTGCCAGTAGTATTGGAGGGGTTTTGGATAACTATGGCTACACCTTC
abundance: NA; v_gene: TRBV5-1; d_gene: NA; len: 11; j_gene: TRBJ2-1; CDR3aa: CASSIDNEQFF; CDR3nt: TGCGCCAGCAGCATAGACAATGAGCAGTTCTTC
abundance: NA; v_gene: TRBV7-3; d_gene: TRBD1; len: 15; j_gene: TRBJ1-1; CDR3aa: CASSLNGGTALEAFF; CDR3nt: TGTGCCAGCAGCTTAAATGGGGGGACAGCGCTTGAAGCTTTCTTT
abundance: NA; v_gene: TRBV28; d_gene: NA; len: 15; j_gene: TRBJ1-1; CDR3aa: CASSSPPTRNTEAFF; CDR3nt: TGTGCCAGCAGTTCGCCCCCGACAAGAAACACTGAAGCTTTCTTT
abundance: NA; v_gene: TRBV5-4; d_gene: NA; len: 14; j_gene: TRBJ2-1; CDR3aa: CASSSPLGDNEQFF; CDR3nt: TGTGCCAGCAGCTCTCCTCTAGGGGACAATGAGCAGTTCTTC
abundance: NA; v_gene: TRBV5-4; d_gene: NA; len: 15; j_gene: TRBJ2-2; CDR3aa: CASSLGLRRAGELFF; CDR3nt: TGTGCCAGCAGCTTGGGGTTGCGGCGCGCCGGGGAGCTGTTTTTT
abundance: NA; v_gene: TRBV11-2; d_gene: NA; len: 18; j_gene: TRBJ1-3; CDR3aa: CASSSFRGINGSGNTIYF; CDR3nt: TGTGCCAGCAGCTCTTTCAGGGGAATTAACGGCTCTGGAAACACCATATATTTT
abundance: NA; v_gene: TRBV7-9; d_gene: TRBD1; len: 14; j_gene: TRBJ1-1; CDR3aa: CASSSGQKNTEAFF; CDR3nt: TGTGCCAGCAGCTCGGGACAGAAGAACACTGAAGCTTTCTTT
abundance: few; v_gene: TRBV27; d_gene: TRBD1; len: 15; j_gene: TRBJ1-1; CDR3aa: CASSLTGTANTEAFF; CDR3nt: TGTGCCAGCAGTTTAACCGGGACAGCGAACACTGAAGCTTTCTTT
abundance: NA; v_gene: TRBV2; d_gene: NA; len: 13; j_gene: TRBJ1-5; CDR3aa: CASSLQGYQPQHF; CDR3nt: TGTGCCAGCAGTTTACAGGGATATCAGCCCCAGCATTTT
abundance: NA; v_gene: TRBV6-5; d_gene: NA; len: 14; j_gene: TRBJ1-1; CDR3aa: CASSSQGRNTEAFF; CDR3nt: TGTGCCAGCAGCTCTCAGGGGAGGAACACTGAAGCTTTCTTT
abundance: NA; v_gene: TRBV20-1; d_gene: TRBD2; len: 11; j_gene: TRBJ2-1; CDR3aa: CSAWTSARVIF; CDR3nt: TGCAGTGCGTGGACTAGCGCGAGGGTGATCTTC
abundance: once; v_gene: TRBV7-2; d_gene: TRBD1; len: 16; j_gene: TRBJ1-2; CDR3aa: CASSLQTGGGVYGYTF; CDR3nt: TGTGCCAGCAGCCTTCAGACAGGGGGCGGGGTTTATGGCTACACCTTC